This TCR beta chain was sequenced for a study of T cells expressing NK-cell markers. Study overall: Out of eight donors sequenced, seven tested HCMV-seropositive and the remaining one seronegative. Study-level findings and limits: A few donors' CD3+CD56-NKG2C+ cells were dominated by the same clonotypes. It was still unclear whether expanded NKG2C+ T cell clones were HCMV specific.

CDR1 SGHRS and CDR2 YFSETQ come from the germline V gene. The CDR3 spans 15 residues. As the method of synthesis, 5'RACE template switching with UMIs yielded TCR beta cDNA. With the 5' RACE reads reprocessed, TCRdb shows one record per CDR3 protein and no DNA. This sample's clone table lists roughly 350,000 distinct CDR3 sequences. Regarding this clonotype: Its specificity is unknown.

The chain employs TRBV5-1 and TRBJ2-7. This clonotype was sampled from a man between 18 and 69 years old in good health. The sequenced sample consisted of blood T cells: a sorted CD56 or NKG2C T cell subset, CD4+ or CD8+ T cells, or bulk PBMC T cells (not recorded which). Here the CDR3 reads CASSSELLAAYEQYF.